Reported below is one T cell receptor beta chain. The antigen is not known. This record comes from a study of cytomegalovirus exposure and HLA in healthy donors. Regarding the study as a whole: HLA-A and HLA-B allele assignments for most subjects were reportedly predicted accurately using TCR beta sequences. A later analysis showed TCR association rates differing by HLA locus, peaking at DRB1 and lowest at HLA-C. Rarity marked most TCR sequences, yet some public TCRs occurred in many donors.

Both 60 Vbeta primers and 13 Jbeta primers went into the PCR. Generated by immunoSEQ multiplex PCR, the TCRdb table keeps only in-frame clones and is missing some. This sample yields roughly 250,000 clones, of which roughly 86% are seen a single time; roughly 2% belongs to the top ten. Unmatched junction bases numbered 13, after V lost 1 base and J lost 8 bases. This CDR3 has 15 amino acids. In germline, CDR1 is GTSNPN, CDR2 SVGIG (reference sequence). This chain uses TRBV30 with TRBJ1-2; TRBD1 aligns across 7 bases. The sequence derives from a woman in her thirties or forties in good health and CMV-seropositive. Sequenced: PBMCs. CDR3 amino acids: CAWSGMYRTGSGYTF. Written as DNA, the CDR3 is TGTGCCTGGAGTGGAATGTACCGGACAGGTTCAGGCTACACCTTC.